This T cell receptor (beta chain) was observed in a study of cytomegalovirus exposure and HLA in healthy donors. Turning to the study itself: Genotyping of roughly 400 donors showed that approximately 83% belonged to the Caucasian-associated ancestry cluster.

V gave up 2 bases and J gave up 0 bases, with 2 bases separating them. Germline V gene data show CDR1 as SGHNT and CDR2 as YYREEE (reference sequence). The CDR3 has 12 residues. Study results and limitations: Sequencing likely generated an artifact that appeared as a cluster of highly shared sequence variants. A few chains linked to CMV were shown in vitro to be specific for CMV antigens.

The study ran its PCR with 60 Vbeta and 13 Jbeta primers. Libraries were prepared by immunoSEQ multiplex PCR; TCRdb keeps only in-frame clonotypes and omits some of them. The sample includes some 120,000 clones, about 80% seen only once; the top ten take less than 15%. As regards this clone: What it binds is not known.

Source material: PBMCs. The receptor was isolated from a woman in her 40s in good health and CMV-seropositive. The chain recombines TRBV5-4 with TRBJ1-1, with D unclear. CDR3 nucleotide sequence: TGTGCCAGCAGCTTCTTGAACACTGAAGCTTTCTTT. This gives the protein CASSFLNTEAFF.